These 6 T cell receptor beta chains originate from one sample sequenced in a study of shared clonotypes between healthy human individuals. Profiled with immunoSEQ multiplex PCR; TCRdb holds only in-frame clones, not every one. Of 2 million to 2.5 million clones listed, 92% are singletons. What was sequenced was naive CD4+ T cells from PBMCs. Subset given: CD45RA+ positively selected. The receptors were sampled from a man in his late teens or twenties in good health. Some clones in this sample may be carry-over from other donors' samples.

This clone was picked up one time. The V call is TRBV7-3, the J call TRBJ1-1, with D perhaps matching TRBD1 (5 bases). Trimming cost V 3 bases and J 0 bases, with 8 bases left between them. The germline V gene encodes CDR1 SGHTA and CDR2 FQGTGA. The CDR3 extends over 14 amino acids. CDR3 region: CASSFDSLNTEAFF. As DNA, the CDR3 is TGTGCCAGCAGCTTCGACAGCTTGAACACTGAAGCTTTCTTT.

This chain links TRBV4-2 with TRBJ1-4, with D tentatively TRBD1 (5 bases). CDR1 and CDR2 (germline): LGHNA, YNFKEQ. Trimming took off 1 base at V and 6 bases at J, with 15 bases between the two ends. The CDR3 has 16 residues. CDR3 bases: TGTGCCAGCAGCCAAGCCGGAGGCAGGGCGGATGAAAAACTGTTTTTT. This translates into CASSQAGGRADEKLFF.

V and J are TRBV20-1 and TRBJ1-1; D is unresolved. The CDR3 totals 11 residues. The V gene's germline CDR1 is DFQATT and CDR2 SNEGSKA (reference sequence). V lost 3 bases and J lost 7, with 9 bases in between. The CDR3 here is CSASPLIEAFF. The DNA of the CDR3 is TGCAGTGCTAGCCCCTTAATTGAAGCTTTCTTT.

The chain couples TRBV9 to TRBJ1-1; tentative D call: TRBD1 (6 bases). The length of the CDR3 is 13 residues. Germline-derived CDR1 and CDR2 are SGDLS and YYNGEE. The V end was cut by 7 bases, the J end by 4 bases, with 14 bases between. The CDR3 region has the DNA TGTGCCAGCGGACGGTTGGGGGCCACTGAAGCTTTCTTT. This codes for CASGRLGATEAFF.

On this clone: Additional DNA sequences in this sample encode the identical CDR3. The gene calls are TRBV9 and TRBJ2-1; possible D gene TRBD2, 5 bases. The CDR3 spans 13 residues. The V end was cut by 4 bases, the J end by 4 bases, with 9 bases between. CDR1 SGDLS and CDR2 YYNGEE come from the germline V gene. CDR3 in amino acids: CASSPRAYNEQFF. The DNA of the CDR3 is TGTGCCAGCAGCCCGAGGGCGTACAATGAGCAGTTCTTC.

The rearrangement uses TRBV28 and TRBJ2-5; D may be TRBD1 (7 bases). Looked up from germline, CDR1 is MDHEN and CDR2 is SYDVKM. Deletions cut 6 bases from V and 5 bases from J, with 10 bases between. CDR3 size: 12 residues. The CDR3 nucleotides read TGTGCCAGCAGCCCAGGGGGGGAGACCCAGTACTTC. Encoded protein: CASSPGGETQYF.